These 10 T cell receptor beta chains came from one sample sequenced in a study of blood T cell repertoires in COVID-19. Clones were read by immunoSEQ multiplex PCR, and TCRdb kept only the in-frame ones, dropping some. The data hold a few hundred thousand clones, with roughly nine tenths observed a single time. The sample consisted of PBMCs or T cells enriched from blood (not recorded which). The source of these receptors is a woman aged 25 to 45 who had recovered from COVID-19.

The genes are TRBV6-1 and TRBJ2-7; perhaps TRBD1 as D (5 bases). CDR3 length equals 15 residues. V dropped 2 bases and J dropped 1 base, with 12 bases sitting between them. CDR1 and CDR2 (germline): MNHNS, SASEGT. The CDR3 nucleotides read TGTGCCAGCAGTGAACAGGGTTGGGTTTCCTACGAGCAGTACTTC. Translating gives CASSEQGWVSYEQYF.

This clone showed up just a few times. This chain uses TRBV9 with TRBJ2-7; a possible D gene is TRBD1 (5 bases). In germline, CDR1 is SGDLS, CDR2 YYNGEE. This CDR3 has 16 residues. Trimming cost V 4 bases and J 1 base, with 18 bases left between them. The CDR3 protein is CASSRTLGAASYEQYF. DNA for the CDR3: TGTGCCAGCAGCAGAACTCTTGGGGCAGCGTCCTACGAGCAGTACTTC.

The chain recombines TRBV6-1 with TRBJ2-3; 11 bases map to TRBD2. The CDR3 runs 13 residues. CDR1 and CDR2 (germline): MNHNS, SASEGT. Trimming cost V 3 bases and J 15 bases; bases outside gene matches: 8. In DNA, the CDR3 is TGTGCCAGCAGTGAGTCACTAGCGGGGGAAAAATATTTT. It is translated as CASSESLAGEKYF.

This rearrangement joins TRBV5-4 to TRBJ2-4; 9 bases agree with TRBD1. Germline V gene lookup returns CDR1 SGHNT and CDR2 YYREEE (reference sequence). J was trimmed by 4 bases and V by 9 bases; bases with no gene match: 11. The CDR3 loop spans 15 amino acids. In DNA form, the CDR3 reads TGTGCCATCATGTCACAGGGGGCGCAGAAAAACATTCAGTACTTC. Its protein product is CAIMSQGAQKNIQYF.

The genes are TRBV6-5 and TRBJ2-7; possibly TRBD2 for D (7 bases). Trimming removed 6 bases from V and 2 bases from J, with 14 bases in between. This CDR3 is 14 amino acids long. Germline V lookup: CDR1 MNHEY, CDR2 SVGAGI. The CDR3 region is CASSPEGGAYEQYF. CDR3 nucleotides: TGTGCCAGCAGCCCCGAAGGGGGGGCCTACGAGCAGTACTTC.

The chain combines TRBV2 with TRBJ1-5; no reliable D call. The CDR3 is 14 residues long. Trimming cost V 3 bases and J 0 bases, with 6 bases left between them. In germline, CDR1 is SNHLY, CDR2 FYNNEI. The chain's CDR3 is CASSDSYSNQPQHF. The CDR3 coding sequence is TGTGCCAGCAGTGACAGTTATAGCAATCAGCCCCAGCATTTT.

The CDR3 nucleotides read TGTGCCAGCAGTCCGGGACTAGCAAACACCGGGGAGCTGTTTTTT. Protein: CASSPGLANTGELFF. V gene TRBV7-2 combines with J gene TRBJ2-2; 9 bases match TRBD2. Trimming took 6 bases from V and 2 from J; bases not matched to a gene: 4. Germline CDR1 SGHTA, CDR2 FQGNSA. The CDR3 extends over 15 amino acids.

The chain couples TRBV23-1 to TRBJ1-3, with 7 bases that match TRBD1. TRBV23-1 is an ORF, and what it does is uncertain. The CDR3 spans 17 residues. V lost 8 bases, J lost 2 bases, and 15 bases stayed unmatched. CDR3 sequence reads: CASPRGKLSGAGNTIYF. In DNA form, the CDR3 reads TGCGCCAGCCCCAGGGGGAAGTTGTCGGGGGCTGGAAACACCATATATTTT.

This chain connects TRBV19 to TRBJ1-5, with D uncertain. V was clipped by 7 bases and J by 1 base, with 14 bases between them. CDR1 is LNHDA and CDR2 is SQIVND in the germline V gene (reference sequence). CDR3 length equals 15 residues. DNA for the CDR3: TGTGCCAGTAAACTAGCCGGGTCGAGCAATCAGCCCCAGCATTTT. Protein product: CASKLAGSSNQPQHF.

The gene calls are TRBV3-1 (or the pseudogene TRBV3-2) and TRBJ1-3; D is ambiguous. The CDR3 sequence is 15 residues long. CDR1 LGHDT and CDR2 YNNKEL come from the germline V gene (reference sequence). Trimming took 0 bases from V and 0 from J, leaving 6 bases between them. The CDR3 DNA follows: TGTGCCAGCAGCCAAGACCCTCTCTCTGGAAACACCATATATTTT. Translating it yields CASSQDPLSGNTIYF.